Presented here are 8 T cell receptor beta chains from one specimen sequenced in a study of OX40 agonist ivuxolimab in advanced cancers. The method was immunoSEQ multiplex PCR; TCRdb's version includes in-frame clones alone and lacks a portion of them. Of roughly 66,000 clones in the sample, roughly 80% were seen once. The input for sequencing was CD4+ or CD8+ T cells sorted from blood, taken in a trial of the OX40 agonist ivuxolimab. These receptors were collected from an adult with an advanced solid tumor such as melanoma, head and neck, liver or kidney cancer.

This clone was detected a few times. V gene TRBV7-2 combines with J gene TRBJ2-5; 9 nucleotides agree with TRBD1. Germline lookup yields CDR1 SGHTA and CDR2 FQGNSA. The CDR3 contains 16 residues. V lost 4 bases, J lost 5 bases, and 11 bases stayed unmatched. The CDR3 loop reads CASSSSSTGGGETQYF. The CDR3 DNA sequence: TGTGCCAGCAGCTCCAGTTCTACAGGGGGCGGGGAGACCCAGTACTTC. Full variable domain (rest looked up from reference TRBV7-2 and TRBJ2-5): GAGVSQSPSNKVTEKGKDVELRCDPISGHTALYWYRQSLGQGLEFLIYFQGNSAPDKSGLPSDRFSAERTGGSVSTLTIQRTQQEDSAVYLCASSSSSTGGGETQYFGPGTRLLVL.

The DNA of the CDR3 is TGTGCCAGCAGTGACTCAATCGGCCGTCCCACAGATACGCAGTATTTT. Its protein product is CASSDSIGRPTDTQYF. This chain joins TRBV25-1 and TRBJ2-3; D call uncertain. Germline CDR1 MGHDK, CDR2 SYGVNS. This CDR3 has 16 residues. Trimming removed 3 bases at V and 2 bases at J, with 15 bases between.

The J gene is TRBJ2-2, the V gene TRBV7-9; D is perhaps TRBD1 (6 bases). This CDR3 is 15 amino acids long. Trimming pared 5 bases from V and 0 bases from J, leaving 10 bases between. Germline CDR1 is SEHNR and CDR2 is FQNEAQ (reference sequence). The CDR3 here is CASSPTGTNTGELFF. CDR3 bases: TGTGCCAGCAGCCCTACAGGGACGAACACCGGGGAGCTGTTTTTT.

The chain has TRBV30 and TRBJ2-7, with D unresolved. Germline V gene lookup returns CDR1 GTSNPN and CDR2 SVGIG (reference sequence). The CDR3 is made up of 14 amino acids. V was cut by 4 bases and J by 6 bases, with 19 bases left in between. CDR3 bases: TGTGCCTGGAATCCCCCATCCCGACTGGGCGAGCAGTACTTC. Protein product: CAWNPPSRLGEQYF. Full variable domain (remainder filled in from reference TRBV30 and TRBJ2-7): SQTIHQWPATLVQPVGSPLSLECTVEGTSNPNLYWYRQAAGRGLQLLFYSVGIGQISSEVPQNLSASRPQDRQFILSSKKLLLSDSGFYLCAWNPPSRLGEQYFGPGTRLTVT.

This clone has more than one count but fewer than ten. This rearrangement joins TRBV7-9 to TRBJ1-2; no definite D call. Germline CDR1 and CDR2: SEHNR and FQNEAQ (reference sequence). CDR3 length equals 13 residues. Trimming cost V 2 bases and J 7 bases, with 11 bases left between them. The CDR3 DNA sequence: TGTGCCAGCAGCTTATCCCTATTGGGTGGCTACACCTTC. This translates into CASSLSLLGGYTF. The full variable domain, completed using reference TRBV7-9 and TRBJ1-2, is DTGVSQNPRHKITKRGQNVTFRCDPISEHNRLYWYRQTLGQGPEFLTYFQNEAQLEKSRLLSDRFSAERPKGSFSTLEIQRTEQGDSAMYLCASSLSLLGGYTFGSGTRLTVV.

The rearrangement links TRBV28 to TRBJ1-4; D not certain. The CDR3 has 12 residues. V was trimmed by 8 bases and J by 4 bases, leaving 8 bases between them. Germline values: CDR1 MDHEN, CDR2 SYDVKM. The CDR3: CASGQINEKLFF. DNA for the CDR3: TGTGCCAGCGGGCAGATTAATGAAAAACTGTTTTTT.

The chain has TRBV19 and TRBJ1-1; D perhaps matches TRBD1 (6 bases). Deletions cut 4 bases from V and 3 bases from J, with 15 bases between. The CDR3 spans 15 residues. The germline gives CDR1 LNHDA, CDR2 SQIVND (reference sequence). The CDR3 loop reads CASSSKEGGHTEAFF. The CDR3 coding sequence is TGTGCCAGTAGTAGTAAGGAGGGGGGGCACACTGAAGCTTTCTTT. Drawing the rest from reference TRBV19 and TRBJ1-1, the complete variable domain is DGGITQSPKYLFRKEGQNVTLSCEQNLNHDAMYWYRQDPGQGLRLIYYSQIVNDFQKGDIAEGYSVSREKKESFPLTVTSAQKNPTAFYLCASSSKEGGHTEAFFGQGTRLTVV.

This clone was counted a few times. The J gene is TRBJ1-1, the V gene TRBV28; D perhaps matches TRBD1 (5 bases). This CDR3 region has 15 residues. CDR1 MDHEN and CDR2 SYDVKM come from the germline V gene. V lost 3 bases to trimming and J lost 2 bases, with 13 bases between them. In DNA, the CDR3 is TGTGCCAGCAGTTTCGGCGGGGACGGTAACACTGAAGCTTTCTTT. This encodes CASSFGGDGNTEAFF.